This T cell receptor (beta chain) was sequenced for a study of T cell repertoires in aging, cancer and after chemotherapy. Study as a whole: Healthy donor repertoires were recorded over several months to years and showed clear clonal overlap.

Trimming shortened V by 1 base and J by 0 bases, and 4 bases separated the two germline ends. Germline CDR1 is SGHRS and CDR2 is YFSETQ. This CDR3 is built from 13 residues. TRB rearrangements spanning V, D and J were amplified using mixed TRB-A/B primers. TCRdb processed the multiplex PCR reads anew with MiXCR; each CDR3 protein has one entry. Of over 4,000 distinct CDR3 sequences listed, approximately 21% are singletons. The template was genomic DNA from peripheral blood, not RNA. Study observations and caveats: In cancer patients, declining TCR diversity with age involved lost richness and lost evenness. Untreated cancer patients had significantly lower blood TCR diversity than age-matched healthy donors.

Turning to this clonotype: The antigen is not known.

This TCR was recovered from a human donor in good health. The donor label of this sample is uncertain. This chain connects TRBV5-1 to TRBJ1-1; D unclear. The sequencing input was blood. In nucleotides, the CDR3 is TGCGCCAGCAGCTTGACAGTGAACACTGAAGCTTTCTTT. It yields the protein CASSLTVNTEAFF.